This T cell receptor beta chain was captured by sequencing in a study of neurological immune-mediated disorders. General observations from the study: Repertoires from 18 of 34 multiple sclerosis patients grouped phylogenetically into a related-CDR3 cluster, suggesting a possible signature.

This clonotype was seen ten or more times. Antigen: not known. cDNA was made by 5'RACE with 10-nucleotide random UMIs. TCRdb re-analysed the 5' RACE reads in MiXCR, keeping a single row per CDR3 protein. The sample gives 50,000 or so distinct CDR3 sequences, around 3.3% of which show up once; about 6.3% is in the top ten. The sample taken for sequencing was PBMCs. This sequence originates from a man aged 35 to 55 with multiple sclerosis.

CDR3 coding DNA: TGTGCCAGCAGCCAACTCGGCCCGAGTTCACCCCTCCACTTT. Translation gives CASSQLGPSSPLHF. This chain connects TRBV3-1 to TRBJ1-6; D unresolved. V gave up 2 bases and J gave up 9 bases, with 11 bases separating them. The CDR3 is 14 residues long. Germline V gives CDR1 LGHDT, CDR2 YNNKEL (reference sequence).